The 15 T cell receptor beta chains listed next were all sequenced from one sample in a study of PD-L1 blockade in urothelial cancer. Profiling relied on immunoSEQ multiplex PCR, and the TCRdb table lists in-frame clones only, not all of them. The sample records around 100,000 clones, approximately 85% being singletons. The input for sequencing was PBMCs, taken around atezolizumab (anti-PD-L1) treatment. These receptors were taken from a man in his forties or fifties with urothelial cancer.

In nucleotides, the CDR3 is TGTGCCAGAAATTTGACTAGCGGGACGTACGAGCAGTACTTC. Translated: CARNLTSGTYEQYF. This chain links TRBV19 with TRBJ2-7; 11 positions match TRBD2. CDR3 length: 14 amino acids. Germline CDR1 LNHDA, CDR2 SQIVND (reference sequence). The V and J ends lost 9 bases and 4 bases, in that order; junction bases with no gene match: 8.

The chain carries TRBV30 and TRBJ2-2, with 7 bases matching TRBD2. CDR3 length: 12 residues. Trimming took 4 bases from V and 8 from J; bases not matched to a gene: 4. CDR1 is GTSNPN, CDR2 SVGIG, per germline (reference sequence). CDR3 loop: CAWNRGEGELFF. In DNA form, the CDR3 reads TGTGCCTGGAATCGGGGGGAAGGGGAGCTGTTTTTT. The full variable domain, in which reference TRBV30 and TRBJ2-2 provide the parts outside the CDR3, is SQTIHQWPATLVQPVGSPLSLECTVEGTSNPNLYWYRQAAGRGLQLLFYSVGIGQISSEVPQNLSASRPQDRQFILSSKKLLLSDSGFYLCAWNRGEGELFFGEGSRLTVL.

J is TRBJ2-2 and V is TRBV28, with TRBD2 as a possible D gene (7 bases). V was cut by 7 bases and J by 4 bases, with 13 bases left in between. Germline V gene sequence: CDR1 MDHEN, CDR2 SYDVKM. The CDR3 covers 14 residues. In DNA, the CDR3 is TGTGCCAGCATTAGGGGGAGGGGCACCGGGGAGCTGTTTTTT. Encoded protein: CASIRGRGTGELFF.

This chain uses TRBV7-9 with TRBJ2-1, with TRBD2 identical over 7 bases. The CDR3 has 19 amino acids. Looked up from germline, CDR1 is SEHNR and CDR2 is FQNEAQ (reference sequence). The V segment lost 5 bases and the J segment 6 bases; nucleotides outside the gene matches: 22. DNA of the CDR3: TGTGCCAGCAGCCGGCCGGGCCAGGAGTTGGGACTACTACGCAATGAGCAGTTCTTC. Translating gives CASSRPGQELGLLRNEQFF.

This chain connects TRBV6-1 to TRBJ2-1; 10 bases line up with TRBD2. The CDR3 extends over 16 amino acids. The trim removed 2 bases at V and 3 bases at J, leaving 4 bases unmatched. The germline V gene encodes CDR1 MNHNS and CDR2 SASEGT. DNA for the CDR3: TGTGCCAGCAGTGAATACTTAGCGGGAGGCTACAATGAGCAGTTCTTC. Amino acids: CASSEYLAGGYNEQFF.

The V gene is TRBV7-3, the J gene TRBJ2-7, with 8 bases identical to TRBD2. The CDR3 loop spans 15 amino acids. Unmatched junction bases numbered 8, after V lost 1 base and J lost 6 bases. CDR1 and CDR2 from the germline V gene are SGHTA and FQGTGA. The CDR3 DNA sequence: TGTGCCAGCAGCTTAATGTATGGTAGCGGGACCGAGCAGTACTTC. Protein: CASSLMYGSGTEQYF. Variable domain in full (rest from reference TRBV7-3 and TRBJ2-7): GAGVSQTPSNKVTEKGKYVELRCDPISGHTALYWYRQSLGQGPEFLIYFQGTGAADDSGLPNDRFFAVRPEGSVSTLKIQRTERGDSAVYLCASSLMYGSGTEQYFGPGTRLTVT.

The rearrangement uses TRBV27 and TRBJ2-2; 7 bases map to TRBD1. The CDR3 spans 20 residues. In germline, CDR1 is MNHEY, CDR2 SMNVEV (reference sequence). The junction had 21 bases not matched to a gene; V was cut back by 8 bases and J by 0 bases. The DNA for the CDR3 is TGTGCCAGCGGAATCCGAATCCGGGGACAGCCAGCCTCGAACACCGGGGAGCTGTTTTTT. Protein: CASGIRIRGQPASNTGELFF.

CDR3 in DNA: TGTGCCAGCAGCAGGGCGGGACAGTTGAACACTGAAGCTTTCTTT. Amino acid sequence: CASSRAGQLNTEAFF. This chain connects TRBV5-4 to TRBJ1-1; 7 bases are a match to TRBD1. The CDR3 has 15 amino acids. The germline V gene encodes CDR1 SGHNT and CDR2 YYREEE (reference sequence). Trimming cost V 4 bases and J 0 bases; bases outside gene matches: 6.

This rearrangement joins TRBV2 to TRBJ2-3, with D perhaps matching TRBD2 (5 bases). The V end lost 6 bases, the J end lost 4 bases, and 17 bases lay between the germline ends. The germline V gene has CDR1 SNHLY and CDR2 FYNNEI. This CDR3 spans 15 amino acids. CDR3 amino acids: CASSRLSGRADTQYF. The CDR3 DNA reads as TGTGCCAGCAGCCGACTATCCGGACGGGCAGATACGCAGTATTTT.

This clone showed up just once. The V and J genes are TRBV5-6 and TRBJ2-3, with 7 bases matching TRBD1. The V segment lost 0 bases and the J segment 3 bases; nucleotides outside the gene matches: 7. The CDR3 is made up of 16 amino acids. Looked up from germline, CDR1 is SGHDT and CDR2 is YYEEEE. DNA for the CDR3: TGTGCCAGCAGCTTGGGACAGGGTAGGATGACAGATACGCAGTATTTT. Residues: CASSLGQGRMTDTQYF.

The chain couples TRBV19 to TRBJ2-1; D might be TRBD2 (6 bases). CDR1 LNHDA and CDR2 SQIVND come from the germline V gene (reference sequence). The V and J ends lost 5 bases and 8 bases respectively, with 16 bases between them. The CDR3 is 14 residues long. The CDR3 DNA reads as TGTGCCAGTAGTCCCCGAGGAGGGTGGCATGAGCAGTTCTTC. It encodes CASSPRGGWHEQFF.

This chain links TRBV5-1 with TRBJ1-1; D not resolved. Per the germline V gene, CDR1 is SGHRS and CDR2 is YFSETQ. V was pared by 4 bases and J by 0 bases, with 10 bases between. This CDR3 is 14 amino acids long. The CDR3 reads CASSVYSMNTEAFF. The CDR3 DNA follows: TGCGCCAGCAGCGTCTACAGCATGAACACTGAAGCTTTCTTT.

V usage is TRBV7-9 and J usage is TRBJ1-1; D is possibly TRBD1 (6 bases). The CDR3 totals 14 residues. The ends were cut back, 5 bases at V and 4 bases at J, with 14 bases in the middle. CDR1 and CDR2 (germline): SEHNR, FQNEAQ (reference sequence). For the CDR3, the DNA is TGTGCCAGCAGCGGGAGGGTAGGGGGCACTGAAGCTTTCTTT. As protein: CASSGRVGGTEAFF.

This chain connects TRBV28 to TRBJ1-2; TRBD1 matches at 10 bases. Germline V CDR1 and CDR2: MDHEN, SYDVKM. The CDR3 runs to 13 residues. Trimming cost V 6 bases and J 6 bases; bases outside gene matches: 4. CDR3 bases: TGTGCCAGCAGCGACGGACAGGGGGATGGCTACACCTTC. It is translated as CASSDGQGDGYTF.

The V and J genes are TRBV7-3 and TRBJ2-6; a weak D match, TRBD1 (5 bases). The CDR3 length is 18 residues. CDR1 and CDR2 (germline): SGHTA, FQGTGA. V was cut by 6 bases and J by 3 bases, with 21 bases left in between. In DNA form, the CDR3 reads TGTGCCAGCAGTCCAGGGCCCAGTCTAGTTGGTGGGGCCAACGTCCTGACTTTC. Translating gives CASSPGPSLVGGANVLTF.